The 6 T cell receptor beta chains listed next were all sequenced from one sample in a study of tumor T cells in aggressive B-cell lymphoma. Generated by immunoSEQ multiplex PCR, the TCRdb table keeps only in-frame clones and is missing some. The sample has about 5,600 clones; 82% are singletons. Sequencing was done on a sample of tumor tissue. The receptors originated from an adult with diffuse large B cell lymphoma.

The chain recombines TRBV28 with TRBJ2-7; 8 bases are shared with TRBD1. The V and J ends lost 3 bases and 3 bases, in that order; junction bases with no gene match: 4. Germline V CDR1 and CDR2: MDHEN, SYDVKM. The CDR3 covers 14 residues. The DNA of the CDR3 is TGTGCCAGCAGTTTGGACAGGGAATTCTACGAGCAGTACTTC. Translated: CASSLDREFYEQYF.

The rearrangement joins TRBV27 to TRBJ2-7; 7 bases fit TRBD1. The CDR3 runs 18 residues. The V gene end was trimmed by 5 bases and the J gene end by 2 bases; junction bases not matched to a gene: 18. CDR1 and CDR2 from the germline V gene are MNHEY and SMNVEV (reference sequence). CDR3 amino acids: CASSPLSPTGERTYEQYF. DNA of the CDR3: TGTGCCAGCAGTCCCCTTTCCCCAACAGGGGAGAGGACCTACGAGCAGTACTTC.

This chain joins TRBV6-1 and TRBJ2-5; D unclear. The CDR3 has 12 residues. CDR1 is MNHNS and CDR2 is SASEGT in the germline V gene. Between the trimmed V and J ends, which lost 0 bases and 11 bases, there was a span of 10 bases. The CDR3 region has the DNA TGTGCCAGCAGTGAAGCGCTAGATACTCAGTACTTC. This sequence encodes CASSEALDTQYF.

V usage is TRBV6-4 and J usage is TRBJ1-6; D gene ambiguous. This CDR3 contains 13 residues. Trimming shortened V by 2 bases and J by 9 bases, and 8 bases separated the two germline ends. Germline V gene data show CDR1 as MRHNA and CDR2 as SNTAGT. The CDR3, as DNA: TGTGCCAGCAGTGACGTTGAGGGTTCACCCCTCCACTTT. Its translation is CASSDVEGSPLHF.

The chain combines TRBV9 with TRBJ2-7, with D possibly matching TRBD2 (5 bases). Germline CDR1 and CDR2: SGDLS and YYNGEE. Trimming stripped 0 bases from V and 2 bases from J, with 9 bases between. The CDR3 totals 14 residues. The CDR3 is CASSVGTVTYEQYF. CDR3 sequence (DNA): TGTGCCAGCAGCGTAGGGACTGTAACCTACGAGCAGTACTTC.

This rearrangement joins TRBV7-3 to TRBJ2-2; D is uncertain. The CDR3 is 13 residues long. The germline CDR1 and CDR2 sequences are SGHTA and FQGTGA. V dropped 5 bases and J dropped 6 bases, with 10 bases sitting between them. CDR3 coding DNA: TGTGCCAGCAGCGTACAGCCACCCGGGGAGCTGTTTTTT. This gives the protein CASSVQPPGELFF.